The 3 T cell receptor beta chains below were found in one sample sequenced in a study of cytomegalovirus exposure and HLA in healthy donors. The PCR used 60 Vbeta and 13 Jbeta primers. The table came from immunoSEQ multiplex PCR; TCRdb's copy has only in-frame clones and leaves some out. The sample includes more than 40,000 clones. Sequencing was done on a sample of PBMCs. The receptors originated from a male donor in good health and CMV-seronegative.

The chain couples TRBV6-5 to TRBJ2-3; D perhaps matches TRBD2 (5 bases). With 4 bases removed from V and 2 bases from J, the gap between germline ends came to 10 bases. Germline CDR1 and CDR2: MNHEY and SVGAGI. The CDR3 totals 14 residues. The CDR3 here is CASSSGLDTDTQYF. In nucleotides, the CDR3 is TGTGCCAGCAGTTCCGGACTGGACACAGATACGCAGTATTTT.

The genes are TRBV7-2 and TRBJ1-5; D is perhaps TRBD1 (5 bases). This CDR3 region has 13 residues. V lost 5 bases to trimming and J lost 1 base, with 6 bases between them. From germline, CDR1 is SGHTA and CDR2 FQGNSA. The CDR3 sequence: CASSRQSNQPQHF. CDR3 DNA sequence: TGTGCCAGCAGCCGACAGAGCAATCAGCCCCAGCATTTT.

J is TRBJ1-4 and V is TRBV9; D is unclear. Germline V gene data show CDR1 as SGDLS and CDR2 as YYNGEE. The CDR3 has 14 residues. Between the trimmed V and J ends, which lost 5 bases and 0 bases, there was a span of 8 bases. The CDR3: CASSRLATNEKLFF. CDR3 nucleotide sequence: TGTGCCAGCAGTCGGTTGGCAACTAATGAAAAACTGTTTTTT.